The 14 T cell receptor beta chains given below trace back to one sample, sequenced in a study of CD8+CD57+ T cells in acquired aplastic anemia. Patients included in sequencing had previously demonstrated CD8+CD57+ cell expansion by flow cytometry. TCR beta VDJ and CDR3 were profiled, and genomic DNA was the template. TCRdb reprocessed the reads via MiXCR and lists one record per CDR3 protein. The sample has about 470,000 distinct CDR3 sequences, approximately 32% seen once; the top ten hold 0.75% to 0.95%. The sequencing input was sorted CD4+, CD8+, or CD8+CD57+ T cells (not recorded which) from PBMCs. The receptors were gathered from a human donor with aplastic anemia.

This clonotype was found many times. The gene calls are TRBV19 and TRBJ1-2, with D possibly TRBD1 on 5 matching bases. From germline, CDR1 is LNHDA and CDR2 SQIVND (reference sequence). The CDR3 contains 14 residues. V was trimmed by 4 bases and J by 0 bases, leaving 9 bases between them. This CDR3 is CASSRGSANYGYTF. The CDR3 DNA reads TGTGCCAGTAGTAGGGGCAGCGCTAACTATGGCTACACCTTC. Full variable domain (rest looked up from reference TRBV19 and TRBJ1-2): DGGITQSPKYLFRKEGQNVTLSCEQNLNHDAMYWYRQDPGQGLRLIYYSQIVNDFQKGDIAEGYSVSREKKESFPLTVTSAQKNPTAFYLCASSRGSANYGYTFGSGTRLTVV.

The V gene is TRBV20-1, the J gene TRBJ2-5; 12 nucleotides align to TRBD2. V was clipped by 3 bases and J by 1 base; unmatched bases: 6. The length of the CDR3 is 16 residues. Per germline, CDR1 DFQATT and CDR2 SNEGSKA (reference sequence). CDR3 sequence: CSASPTSGGPQETQYF. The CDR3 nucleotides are TGCAGTGCTAGCCCTACTAGCGGGGGGCCCCAAGAGACCCAGTACTTC.

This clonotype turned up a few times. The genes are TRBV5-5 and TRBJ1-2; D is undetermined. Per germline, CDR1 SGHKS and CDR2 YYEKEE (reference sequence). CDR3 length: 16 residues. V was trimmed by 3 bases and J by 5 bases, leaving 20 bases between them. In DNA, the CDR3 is TGTGCCAGCAGCTCCTGGGAAGTCACAGCTTTATATGGCTACACCTTC. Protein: CASSSWEVTALYGYTF.

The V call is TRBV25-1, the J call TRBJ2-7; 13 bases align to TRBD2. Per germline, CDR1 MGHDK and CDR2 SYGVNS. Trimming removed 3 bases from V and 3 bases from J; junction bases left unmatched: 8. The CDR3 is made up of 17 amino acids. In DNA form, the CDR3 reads TGTGCCAGCAGTGATAAGAGACTAGCGGGAGGAGTCTACGAGCAGTACTTC. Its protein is CASSDKRLAGGVYEQYF.

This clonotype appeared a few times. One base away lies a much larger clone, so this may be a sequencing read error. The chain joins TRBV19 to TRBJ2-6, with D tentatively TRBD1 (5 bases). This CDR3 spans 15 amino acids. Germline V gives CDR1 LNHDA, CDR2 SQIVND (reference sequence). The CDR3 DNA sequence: TGTGCCAGTAGTATTGGGATCTCTGGGGCCAGCGTCCTGACTTTC. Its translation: CASSIGISGASVLTF. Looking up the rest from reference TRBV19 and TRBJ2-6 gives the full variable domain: DGGITQSPKYLFRKEGQNVTLSCEQNLNHDAMYWYRQDPGQGLRLIYYSQIVNDFQKGDIAEGYSVSREKKESFPLTVTSAQKNPTAFYLCASSIGISGASVLTFGAGSRLTVL.

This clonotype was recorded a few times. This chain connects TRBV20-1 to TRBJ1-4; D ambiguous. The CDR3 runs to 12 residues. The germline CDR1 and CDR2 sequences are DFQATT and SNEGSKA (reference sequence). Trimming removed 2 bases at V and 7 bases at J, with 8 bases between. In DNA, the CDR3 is TGCAGTGCTAGACCGGCGGGTGAAAAACTGTTTTTT. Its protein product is CSARPAGEKLFF.

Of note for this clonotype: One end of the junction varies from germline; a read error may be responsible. CDR3 DNA: TGTGCCGGCAGCCGGAGGCTTAGCGGGGGGCCTTCTTACGAGCAGTACTTC. Protein sequence: CAGSRRLSGGPSYEQYF. V gene TRBV11-2 combines with J gene TRBJ2-7; 10 bases fit TRBD2. Per the germline V gene, CDR1 is SGHAT and CDR2 is FQNNGV. The CDR3 extends over 17 amino acids.

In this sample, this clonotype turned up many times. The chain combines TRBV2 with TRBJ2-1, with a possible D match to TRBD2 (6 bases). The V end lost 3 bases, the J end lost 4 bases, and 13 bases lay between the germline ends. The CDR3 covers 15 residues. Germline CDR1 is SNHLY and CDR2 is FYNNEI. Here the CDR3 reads CASSERDPMYNEQFF. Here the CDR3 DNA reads TGTGCCAGCAGTGAGCGGGATCCGATGTACAATGAGCAGTTCTTC.

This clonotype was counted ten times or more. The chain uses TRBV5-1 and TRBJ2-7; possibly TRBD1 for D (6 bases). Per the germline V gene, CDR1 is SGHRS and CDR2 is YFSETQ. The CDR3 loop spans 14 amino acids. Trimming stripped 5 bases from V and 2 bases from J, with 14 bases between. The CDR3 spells CASSGQGHTYEQYF. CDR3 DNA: TGCGCCAGCAGTGGGCAGGGGCACACCTACGAGCAGTACTTC.

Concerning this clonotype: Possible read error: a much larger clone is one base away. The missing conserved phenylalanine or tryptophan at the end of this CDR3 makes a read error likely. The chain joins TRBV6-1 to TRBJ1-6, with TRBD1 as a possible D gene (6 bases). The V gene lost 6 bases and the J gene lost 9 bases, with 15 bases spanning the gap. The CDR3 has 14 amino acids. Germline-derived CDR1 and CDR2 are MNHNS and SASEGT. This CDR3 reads CASRRQAMGSPLHL. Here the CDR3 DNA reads TGTGCCAGCAGGCGACAGGCTATGGGTTCACCCCTCCACCTT.

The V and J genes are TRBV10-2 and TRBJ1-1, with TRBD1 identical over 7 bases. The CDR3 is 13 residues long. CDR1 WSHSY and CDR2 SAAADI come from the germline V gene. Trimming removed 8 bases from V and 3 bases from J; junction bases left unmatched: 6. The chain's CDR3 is CASLGQMDTEAFF. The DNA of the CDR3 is TGCGCCAGCCTGGGACAGATGGACACTGAAGCTTTCTTT.

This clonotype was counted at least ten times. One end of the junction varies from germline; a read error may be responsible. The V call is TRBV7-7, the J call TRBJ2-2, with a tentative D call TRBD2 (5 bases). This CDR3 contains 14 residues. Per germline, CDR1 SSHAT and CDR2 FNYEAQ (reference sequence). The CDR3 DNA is TGTGCTAGCAGCCTCGACCGGGGCACCGGGGAGCTGTTTTTT. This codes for CASSLDRGTGELFF.

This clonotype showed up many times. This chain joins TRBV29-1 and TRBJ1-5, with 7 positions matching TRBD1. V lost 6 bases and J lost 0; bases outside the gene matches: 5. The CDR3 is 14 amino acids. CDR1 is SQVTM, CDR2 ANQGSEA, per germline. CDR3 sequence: CSVANRGSNQPQHF. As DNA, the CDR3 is TGCAGCGTCGCCAACAGGGGTAGCAATCAGCCCCAGCATTTT.

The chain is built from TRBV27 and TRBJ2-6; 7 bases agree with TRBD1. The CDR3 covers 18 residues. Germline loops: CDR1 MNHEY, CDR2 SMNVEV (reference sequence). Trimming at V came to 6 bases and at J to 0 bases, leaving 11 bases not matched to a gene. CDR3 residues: CASRSTGFLFSGANVLTF. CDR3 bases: TGTGCCAGCAGGTCGACAGGGTTCCTCTTCTCTGGGGCCAACGTCCTGACTTTC.